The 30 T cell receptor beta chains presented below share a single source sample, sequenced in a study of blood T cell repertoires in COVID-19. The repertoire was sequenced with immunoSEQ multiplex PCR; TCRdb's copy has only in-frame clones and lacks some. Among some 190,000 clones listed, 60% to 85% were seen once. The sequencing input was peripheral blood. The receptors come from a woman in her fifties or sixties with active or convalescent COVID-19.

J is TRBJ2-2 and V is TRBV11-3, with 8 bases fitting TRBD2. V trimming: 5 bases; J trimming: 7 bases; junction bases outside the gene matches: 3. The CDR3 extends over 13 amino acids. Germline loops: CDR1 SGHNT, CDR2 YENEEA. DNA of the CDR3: TGTGCCAGCAGCCGGGGGGGAATCGGGGAGCTGTTTTTT. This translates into CASSRGGIGELFF. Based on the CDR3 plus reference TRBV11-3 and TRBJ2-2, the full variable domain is EAGVVQSPRYKIIEKKQPVAFWCNPISGHNTLYWYLQNLGQGPELLIRYENEEAVDDSQLPKDRFSAERLKGVDSTLKIQPAELGDSAVYLCASSRGGIGELFFGEGSRLTVL.

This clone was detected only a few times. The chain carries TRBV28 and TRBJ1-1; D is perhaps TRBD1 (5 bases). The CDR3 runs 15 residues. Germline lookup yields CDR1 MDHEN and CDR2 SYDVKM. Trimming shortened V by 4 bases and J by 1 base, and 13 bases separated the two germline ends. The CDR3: CASSSLEQGNTEAFF. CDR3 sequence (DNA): TGTGCCAGCAGTTCCCTTGAGCAGGGGAACACTGAAGCTTTCTTT.

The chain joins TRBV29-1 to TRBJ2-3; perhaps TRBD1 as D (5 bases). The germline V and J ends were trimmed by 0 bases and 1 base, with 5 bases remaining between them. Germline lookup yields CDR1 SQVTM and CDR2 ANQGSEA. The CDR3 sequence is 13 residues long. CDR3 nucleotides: TGCAGCGTTGAAGAACAGGGCACAGATACGCAGTATTTT. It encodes CSVEEQGTDTQYF.

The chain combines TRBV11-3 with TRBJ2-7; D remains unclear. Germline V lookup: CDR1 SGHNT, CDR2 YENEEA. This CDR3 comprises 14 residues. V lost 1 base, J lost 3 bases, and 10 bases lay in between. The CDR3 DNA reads TGTGCCAGCAGCTTAGCCGGAGATCTCTACGAGCAGTACTTC. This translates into CASSLAGDLYEQYF.

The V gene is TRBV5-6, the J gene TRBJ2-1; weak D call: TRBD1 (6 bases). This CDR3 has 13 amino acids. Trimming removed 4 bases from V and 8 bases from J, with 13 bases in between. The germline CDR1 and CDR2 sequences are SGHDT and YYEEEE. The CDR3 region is CASSMGTSDEQFF. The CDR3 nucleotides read TGTGCCAGCAGCATGGGGACAAGCGATGAGCAGTTCTTC.

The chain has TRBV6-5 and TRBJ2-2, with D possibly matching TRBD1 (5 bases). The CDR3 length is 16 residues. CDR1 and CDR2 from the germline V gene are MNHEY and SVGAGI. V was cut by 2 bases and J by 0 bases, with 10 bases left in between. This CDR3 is CASSYGAYANTGELFF. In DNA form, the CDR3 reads TGTGCCAGCAGTTACGGGGCATACGCGAACACCGGGGAGCTGTTTTTT.

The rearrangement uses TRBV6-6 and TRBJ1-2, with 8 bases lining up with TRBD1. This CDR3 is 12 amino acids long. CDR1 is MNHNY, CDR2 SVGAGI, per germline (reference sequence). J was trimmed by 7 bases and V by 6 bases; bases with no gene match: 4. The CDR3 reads CASSDRGSGYTF. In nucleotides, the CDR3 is TGTGCCAGCAGCGACAGGGGTTCTGGCTACACCTTC.

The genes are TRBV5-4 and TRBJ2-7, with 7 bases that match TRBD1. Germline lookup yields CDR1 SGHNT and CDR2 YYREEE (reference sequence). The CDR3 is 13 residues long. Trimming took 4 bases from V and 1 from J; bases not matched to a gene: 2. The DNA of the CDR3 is TGTGCCAGCAGCGTGGGACAGTCCTACGAGCAGTACTTC. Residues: CASSVGQSYEQYF.

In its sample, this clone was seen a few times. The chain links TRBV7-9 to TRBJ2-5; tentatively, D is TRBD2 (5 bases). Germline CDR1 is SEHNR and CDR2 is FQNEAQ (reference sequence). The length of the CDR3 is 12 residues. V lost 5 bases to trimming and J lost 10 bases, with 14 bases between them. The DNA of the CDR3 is TGTGCCAGCAGCGGAGGAGTAGCCCTCCAGTACTTC. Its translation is CASSGGVALQYF.

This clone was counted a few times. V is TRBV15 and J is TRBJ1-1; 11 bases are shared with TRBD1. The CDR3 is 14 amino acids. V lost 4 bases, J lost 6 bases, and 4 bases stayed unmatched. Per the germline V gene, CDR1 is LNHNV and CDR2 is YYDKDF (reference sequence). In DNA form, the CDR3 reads TGTGCCACCAGCACCCCGGGACAGGGGGCTGAAGCTTTCTTT. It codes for CATSTPGQGAEAFF.

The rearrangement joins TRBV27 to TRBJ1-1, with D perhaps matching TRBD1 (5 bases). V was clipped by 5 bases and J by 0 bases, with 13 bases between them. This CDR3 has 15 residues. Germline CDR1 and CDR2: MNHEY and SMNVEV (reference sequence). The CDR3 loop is CASSRREGMNTEAFF. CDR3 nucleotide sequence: TGTGCCAGCAGTCGCAGGGAAGGCATGAACACTGAAGCTTTCTTT.

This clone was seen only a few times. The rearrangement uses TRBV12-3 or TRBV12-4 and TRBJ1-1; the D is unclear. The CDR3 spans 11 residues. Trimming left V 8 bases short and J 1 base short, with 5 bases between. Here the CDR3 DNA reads TGTGCCAGCGTAAAGAACACTGAAGCTTTCTTT. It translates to CASVKNTEAFF.

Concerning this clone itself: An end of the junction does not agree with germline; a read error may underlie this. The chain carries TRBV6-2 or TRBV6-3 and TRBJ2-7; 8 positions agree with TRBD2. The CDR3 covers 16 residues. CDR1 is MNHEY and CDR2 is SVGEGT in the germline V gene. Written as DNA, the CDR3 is TGTGCCGGCAGTTACTCGATGGCTAGCGGGTCCTACGAGCAGTACTTC. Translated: CAGSYSMASGSYEQYF.

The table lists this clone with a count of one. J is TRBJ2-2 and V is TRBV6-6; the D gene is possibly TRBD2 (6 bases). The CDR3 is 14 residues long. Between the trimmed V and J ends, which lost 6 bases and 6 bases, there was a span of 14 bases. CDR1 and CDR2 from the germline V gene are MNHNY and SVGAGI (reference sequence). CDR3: CASSPSAGPGELFF. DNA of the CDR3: TGTGCCAGCAGCCCCTCAGCGGGCCCCGGGGAGCTGTTTTTT.

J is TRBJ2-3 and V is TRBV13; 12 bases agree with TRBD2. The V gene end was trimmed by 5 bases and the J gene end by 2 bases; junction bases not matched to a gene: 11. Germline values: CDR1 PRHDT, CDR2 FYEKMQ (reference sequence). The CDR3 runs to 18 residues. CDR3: CASSPKSRLAGDTDTQYF. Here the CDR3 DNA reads TGTGCCAGCAGCCCGAAATCTAGACTAGCGGGGGACACAGATACGCAGTATTTT.

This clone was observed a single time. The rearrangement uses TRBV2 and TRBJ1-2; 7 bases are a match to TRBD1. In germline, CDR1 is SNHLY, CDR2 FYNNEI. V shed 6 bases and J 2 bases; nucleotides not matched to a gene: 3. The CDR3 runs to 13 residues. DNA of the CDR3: TGTGCCAGCAGACTACAGGGGAACTATGGCTACACCTTC. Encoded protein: CASRLQGNYGYTF. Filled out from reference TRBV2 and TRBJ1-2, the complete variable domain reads EPEVTQTPSHQVTQMGQEVILRCVPISNHLYFYWYRQILGQKVEFLVSFYNNEISEKSEIFDDQFSVERPDGSNFTLKIRSTKLEDSAMYFCASRLQGNYGYTFGSGTRLTVV.

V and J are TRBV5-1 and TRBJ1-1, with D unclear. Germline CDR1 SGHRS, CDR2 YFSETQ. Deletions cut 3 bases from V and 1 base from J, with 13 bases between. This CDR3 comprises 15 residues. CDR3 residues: CASSSIWSGNTEAFF. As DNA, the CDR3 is TGCGCCAGCAGCTCTATCTGGTCTGGGAACACTGAAGCTTTCTTT.

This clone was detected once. CDR3 nucleotide sequence: TGTGCCACCAGCAGAGAGAGTTGGGTCGGGCAGGGGGCACAGCCCCAGCATTTT. Amino acid sequence: CATSRESWVGQGAQPQHF. V usage is TRBV15 and J usage is TRBJ1-5; the match to TRBD1 covers 8 bases. CDR1 is LNHNV and CDR2 is YYDKDF in the germline V gene (reference sequence). The CDR3 loop spans 18 amino acids. Trimming removed 0 bases from V and 7 bases from J; junction bases left unmatched: 14.

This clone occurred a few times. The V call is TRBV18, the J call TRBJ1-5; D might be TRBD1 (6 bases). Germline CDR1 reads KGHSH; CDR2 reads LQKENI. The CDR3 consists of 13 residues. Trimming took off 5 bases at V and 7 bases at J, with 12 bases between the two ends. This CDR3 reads CASSDRTWQPQHF. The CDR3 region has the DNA TGTGCCAGCTCAGACAGGACTTGGCAGCCCCAGCATTTT.

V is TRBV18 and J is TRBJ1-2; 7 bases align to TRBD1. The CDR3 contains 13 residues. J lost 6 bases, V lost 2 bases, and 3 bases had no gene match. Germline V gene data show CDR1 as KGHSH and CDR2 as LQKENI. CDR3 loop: CASSPDRDDGYTF. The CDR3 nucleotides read TGTGCCAGCTCACCAGACAGGGATGATGGCTACACCTTC.

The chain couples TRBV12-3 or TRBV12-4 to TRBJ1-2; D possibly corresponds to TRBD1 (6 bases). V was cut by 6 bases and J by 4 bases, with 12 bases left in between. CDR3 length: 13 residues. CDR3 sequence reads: CASSPGTSYGYTF. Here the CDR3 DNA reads TGTGCCAGCAGCCCCGGGACAAGCTATGGCTACACCTTC.

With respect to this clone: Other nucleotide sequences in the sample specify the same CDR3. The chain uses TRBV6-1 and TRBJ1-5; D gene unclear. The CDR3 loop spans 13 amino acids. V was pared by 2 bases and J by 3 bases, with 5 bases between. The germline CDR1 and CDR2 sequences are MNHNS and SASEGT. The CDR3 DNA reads TGTGCCAGCAGTGAACAGGTCAATCAGCCCCAGCATTTT. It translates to CASSEQVNQPQHF.

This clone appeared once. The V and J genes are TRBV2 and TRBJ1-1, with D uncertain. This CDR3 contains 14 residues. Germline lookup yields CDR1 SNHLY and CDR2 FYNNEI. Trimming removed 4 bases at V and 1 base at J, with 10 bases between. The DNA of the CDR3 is TGTGCCAGCAGTGCGACGGGAGGGAACACTGAAGCTTTCTTT. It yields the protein CASSATGGNTEAFF.

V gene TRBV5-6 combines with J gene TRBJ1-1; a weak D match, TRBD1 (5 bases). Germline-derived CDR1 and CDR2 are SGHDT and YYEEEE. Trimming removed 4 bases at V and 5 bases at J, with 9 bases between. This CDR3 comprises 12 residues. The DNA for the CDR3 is TGTGCCAGCAGCCGTACAGGTACTGAAGCTTTCTTT. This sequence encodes CASSRTGTEAFF.

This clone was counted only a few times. CDR3 sequence reads: CASSQVGGTGYFF. In DNA, the CDR3 is TGCGCCAGCAGCCAAGTCGGCGGGACAGGGTATTTCTTT. The chain combines TRBV4-3 with TRBJ1-1, with 9 nucleotides matching TRBD1. Looked up from germline, CDR1 is LGHNA and CDR2 is YSLEER. The CDR3 contains 13 residues. Losses at the gene ends were 1 base for V and 13 bases for J; bases not matched to a gene: 7.

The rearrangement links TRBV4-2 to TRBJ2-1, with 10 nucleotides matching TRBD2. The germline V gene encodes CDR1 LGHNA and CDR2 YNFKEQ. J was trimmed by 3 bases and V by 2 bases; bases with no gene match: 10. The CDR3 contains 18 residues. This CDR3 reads CASSQNTGLAYSYNEQFF. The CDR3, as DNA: TGTGCCAGCAGCCAAAACACGGGACTAGCGTATAGCTACAATGAGCAGTTCTTC.

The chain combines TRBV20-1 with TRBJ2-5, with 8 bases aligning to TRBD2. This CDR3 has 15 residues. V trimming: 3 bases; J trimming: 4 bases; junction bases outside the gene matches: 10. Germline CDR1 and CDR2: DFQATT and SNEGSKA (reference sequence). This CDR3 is CSASVAGGRAETQYF. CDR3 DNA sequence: TGCAGTGCTAGTGTCGCGGGGGGCCGGGCAGAGACCCAGTACTTC.

CDR3 sequence reads: CASSVKGADSPLHF. For the CDR3, the DNA is TGTGCCAGCAGCGTGAAAGGGGCCGATTCACCCCTCCACTTT. The chain is built from TRBV9 and TRBJ1-6; TRBD1 is a possible D gene (5 bases). Germline CDR1 is SGDLS and CDR2 is YYNGEE. V was trimmed by 2 bases and J by 8 bases, leaving 11 bases between them. This CDR3 is 14 amino acids long.

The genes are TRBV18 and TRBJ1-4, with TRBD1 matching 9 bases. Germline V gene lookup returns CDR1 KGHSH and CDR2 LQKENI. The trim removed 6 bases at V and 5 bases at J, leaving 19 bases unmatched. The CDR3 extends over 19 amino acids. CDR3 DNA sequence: TGTGCCAGCTCGCGCTCGGCCCCGACAGGGGGTTACTCCAATGAAAAACTGTTTTTT. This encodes CASSRSAPTGGYSNEKLFF.

CDR3 nucleotides: TGCGCCAGCAGCCAAGATCTGGGGCAGATCGCTTTCTTT. Amino acid sequence: CASSQDLGQIAFF. J is TRBJ1-1 and V is TRBV4-3, with a weak D call TRBD1 (5 bases). Germline V gene sequence: CDR1 LGHNA, CDR2 YSLEER. This CDR3 is built from 13 residues. Trimming removed 0 bases at V and 11 bases at J, with 13 bases between.